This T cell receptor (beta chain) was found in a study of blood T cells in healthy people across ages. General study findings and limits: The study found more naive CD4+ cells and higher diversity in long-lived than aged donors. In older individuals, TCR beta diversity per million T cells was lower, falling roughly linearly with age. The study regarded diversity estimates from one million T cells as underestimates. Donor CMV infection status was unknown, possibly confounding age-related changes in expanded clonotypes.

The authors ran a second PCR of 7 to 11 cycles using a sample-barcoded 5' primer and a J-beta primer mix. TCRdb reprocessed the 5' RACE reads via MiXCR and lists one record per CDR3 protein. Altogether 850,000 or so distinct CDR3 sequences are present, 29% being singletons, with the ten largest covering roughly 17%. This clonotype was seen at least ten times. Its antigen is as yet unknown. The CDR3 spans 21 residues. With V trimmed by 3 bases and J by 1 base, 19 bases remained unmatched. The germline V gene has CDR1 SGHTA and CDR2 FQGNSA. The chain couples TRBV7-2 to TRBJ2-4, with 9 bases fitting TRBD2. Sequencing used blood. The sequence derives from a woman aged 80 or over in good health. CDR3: CASSLGRQRLAGTRAKNIQYF. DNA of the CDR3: TGTGCCAGCAGCTTGGGGCGCCAGCGGCTAGCGGGGACCCGGGCCAAAAACATTCAGTACTTC.